The sample holds many counts of the clone carrying this T cell receptor (beta chain). The data were taken from a study of blood T cell repertoires in COVID-19. Study details: From the United States, Italy and Spain came samples of acute and convalescent COVID-19. Sources were T cells, B-cell-depleted T cells, or PBMCs; the material itself was cDNA or gDNA.

CDR3 length: 13 amino acids. The V gene's germline CDR1 is SNHLY and CDR2 FYNNEI. V lost 3 bases, J lost 9 bases, and 15 bases lay in between. Under the authors' procedure: Researchers report that nucleated cell counts were estimated from reference gene primer amplification. Produced via immunoSEQ multiplex PCR; TCRdb's table is partial and in-frame only. That table is the source of V, J and clone size, and D and trimming were worked out from the DNA. The sample gives about 240,000 clones, 82% of which show up once; roughly 12% is in the top ten. Sequenced sample: peripheral blood. The rearrangement joins TRBV2 to TRBJ2-7; a weak D match, TRBD1 (5 bases). This TCR was recovered from a woman aged 55-70 years with active or convalescent COVID-19. CDR3: CASSDTDVRGQYF. The CDR3 nucleotides read TGTGCCAGCAGTGACACGGACGTTAGGGGGCAGTACTTC.